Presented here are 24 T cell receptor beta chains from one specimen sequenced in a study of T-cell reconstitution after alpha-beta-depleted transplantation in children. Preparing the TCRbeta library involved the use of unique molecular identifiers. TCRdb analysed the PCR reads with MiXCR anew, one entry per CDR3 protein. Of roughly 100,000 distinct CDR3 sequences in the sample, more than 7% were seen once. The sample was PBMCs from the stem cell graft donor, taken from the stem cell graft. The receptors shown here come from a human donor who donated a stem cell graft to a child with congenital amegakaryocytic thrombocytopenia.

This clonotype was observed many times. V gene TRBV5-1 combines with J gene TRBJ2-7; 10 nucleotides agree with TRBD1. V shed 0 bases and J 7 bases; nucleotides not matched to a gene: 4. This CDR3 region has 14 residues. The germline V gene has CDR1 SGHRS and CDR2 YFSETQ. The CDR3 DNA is TGCGCCAGCAGCTTGGGGGACAGGGGAGGAGAGCAGTACTTC. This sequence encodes CASSLGDRGGEQYF.

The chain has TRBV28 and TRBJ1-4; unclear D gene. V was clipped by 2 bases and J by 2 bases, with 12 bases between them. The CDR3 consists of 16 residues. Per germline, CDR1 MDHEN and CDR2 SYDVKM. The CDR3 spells CASSLGLSGTNEKLFF. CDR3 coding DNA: TGTGCCAGCAGTTTAGGGCTATCGGGGACTAATGAAAAACTGTTTTTT.

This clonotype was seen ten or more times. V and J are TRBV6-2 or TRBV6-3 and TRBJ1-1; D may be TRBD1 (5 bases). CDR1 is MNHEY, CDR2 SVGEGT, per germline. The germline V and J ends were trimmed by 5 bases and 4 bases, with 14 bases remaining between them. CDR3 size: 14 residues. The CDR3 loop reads CASSLTGGSTEAFF. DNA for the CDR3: TGTGCCAGCAGTCTGACGGGGGGATCCACTGAAGCTTTCTTT.

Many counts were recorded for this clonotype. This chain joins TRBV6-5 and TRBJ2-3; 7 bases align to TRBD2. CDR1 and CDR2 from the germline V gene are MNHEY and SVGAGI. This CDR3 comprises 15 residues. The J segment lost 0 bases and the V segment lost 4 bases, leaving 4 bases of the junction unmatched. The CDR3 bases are TGTGCCAGCAGTTTGCCAGCGGGGAGCACAGATACGCAGTATTTT. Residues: CASSLPAGSTDTQYF.

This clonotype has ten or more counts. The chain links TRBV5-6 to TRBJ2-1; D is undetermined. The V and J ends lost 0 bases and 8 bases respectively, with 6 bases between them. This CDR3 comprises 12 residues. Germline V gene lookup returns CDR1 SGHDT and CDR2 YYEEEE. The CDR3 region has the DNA TGTGCCAGCAGCTTGGTTAGTTATGAGCAGTTCTTC. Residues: CASSLVSYEQFF.

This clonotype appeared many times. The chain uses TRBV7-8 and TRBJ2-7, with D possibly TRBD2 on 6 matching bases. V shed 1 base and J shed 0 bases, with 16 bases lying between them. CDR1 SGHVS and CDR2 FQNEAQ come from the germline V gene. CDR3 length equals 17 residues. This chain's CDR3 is CASSLGVGGVSSYEQYF. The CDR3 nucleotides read TGTGCCAGCAGCTTAGGGGTGGGAGGAGTGAGCTCCTACGAGCAGTACTTC.

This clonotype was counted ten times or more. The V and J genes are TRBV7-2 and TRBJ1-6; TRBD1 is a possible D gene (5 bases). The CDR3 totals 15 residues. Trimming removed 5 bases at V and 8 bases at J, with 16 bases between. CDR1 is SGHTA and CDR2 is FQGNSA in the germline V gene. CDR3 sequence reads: CASSTAGRGDSPLHF. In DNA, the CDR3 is TGTGCCAGCAGCACCGCGGGGAGGGGAGATTCACCCCTCCACTTT.

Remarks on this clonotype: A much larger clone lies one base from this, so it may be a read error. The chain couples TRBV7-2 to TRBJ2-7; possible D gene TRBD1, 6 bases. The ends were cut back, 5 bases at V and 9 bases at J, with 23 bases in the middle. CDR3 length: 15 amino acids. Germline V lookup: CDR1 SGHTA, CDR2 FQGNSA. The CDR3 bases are TGTGCCAGCAGCCCTGCTTCTAAGGGGGACGGCGCGCAGTACTTC. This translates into CASSPASKGDGAQYF. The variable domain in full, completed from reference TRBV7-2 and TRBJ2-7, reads GAGVSQSPSNKVTEKGKDVELRCDPISGHTALYWYRQSLGQGLEFLIYFQGNSAPDKSGLPSDRFSAERTGGSVSTLTIQRTQQEDSAVYLCASSPASKGDGAQYFGPGTRLTVT.

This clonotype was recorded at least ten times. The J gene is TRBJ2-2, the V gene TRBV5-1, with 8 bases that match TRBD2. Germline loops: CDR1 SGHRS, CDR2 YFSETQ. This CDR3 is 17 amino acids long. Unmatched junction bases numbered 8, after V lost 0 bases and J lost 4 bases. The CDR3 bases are TGCGCCAGCAGCTTGGATGGTGGACGGGGGGGCACCGGGGAGCTGTTTTTT. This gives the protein CASSLDGGRGGTGELFF.

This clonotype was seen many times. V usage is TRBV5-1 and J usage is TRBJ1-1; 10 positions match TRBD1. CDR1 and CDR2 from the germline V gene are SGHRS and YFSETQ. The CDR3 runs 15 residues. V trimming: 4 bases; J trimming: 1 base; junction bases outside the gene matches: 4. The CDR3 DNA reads TGCGCCAGCAGCGTCCGACAGGGGGCGAACACTGAAGCTTTCTTT. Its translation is CASSVRQGANTEAFF.

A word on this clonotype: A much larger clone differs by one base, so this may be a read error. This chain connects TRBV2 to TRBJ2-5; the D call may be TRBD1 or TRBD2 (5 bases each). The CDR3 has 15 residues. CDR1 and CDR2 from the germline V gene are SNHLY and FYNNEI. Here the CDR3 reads CASTGRAGTMETQHF. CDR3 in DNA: TGTGCCAGCACCGGCCGGGCTGGGACCATGGAGACCCAGCACTTC.

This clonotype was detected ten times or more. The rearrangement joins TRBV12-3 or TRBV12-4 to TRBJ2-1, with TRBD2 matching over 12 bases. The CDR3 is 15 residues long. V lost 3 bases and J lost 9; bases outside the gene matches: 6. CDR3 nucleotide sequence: TGTGCCAGCAGTTTCCTAGCGGGGGGGCTCGGTGAGCAGTTCTTC. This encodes CASSFLAGGLGEQFF.

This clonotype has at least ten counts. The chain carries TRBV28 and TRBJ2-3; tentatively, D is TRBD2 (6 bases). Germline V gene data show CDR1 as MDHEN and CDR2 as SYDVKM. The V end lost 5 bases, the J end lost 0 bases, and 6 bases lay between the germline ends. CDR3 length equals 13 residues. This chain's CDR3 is CASSSGSTDTQYF. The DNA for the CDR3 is TGTGCCAGCAGTAGCGGGAGCACAGATACGCAGTATTTT.

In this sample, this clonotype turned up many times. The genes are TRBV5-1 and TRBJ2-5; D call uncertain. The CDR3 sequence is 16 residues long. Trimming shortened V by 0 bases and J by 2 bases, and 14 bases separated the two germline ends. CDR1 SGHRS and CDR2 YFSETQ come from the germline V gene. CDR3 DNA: TGCGCCAGCAGCTTGGCTGGGCCTGGGGATCAAGAGACCCAGTACTTC. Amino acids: CASSLAGPGDQETQYF.

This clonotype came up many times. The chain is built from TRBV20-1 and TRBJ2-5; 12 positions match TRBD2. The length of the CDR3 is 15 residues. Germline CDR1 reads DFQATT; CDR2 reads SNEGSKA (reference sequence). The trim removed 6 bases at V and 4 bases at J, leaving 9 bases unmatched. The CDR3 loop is CSATRSSGGAETQYF. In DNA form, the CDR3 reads TGCAGTGCCACTAGGTCTAGCGGGGGGGCAGAGACCCAGTACTTC.

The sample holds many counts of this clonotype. CDR3 nucleotide sequence: TGTGCCAGCAGCTTATCTTTACCCACTGAAGCTTTCTTT. Amino acids: CASSLSLPTEAFF. The rearrangement uses TRBV7-9 and TRBJ1-1; D remains unclear. Germline V CDR1 and CDR2: SEHNR, FQNEAQ (reference sequence). V was trimmed by 2 bases and J by 4 bases, leaving 8 bases between them. CDR3 length: 13 amino acids.

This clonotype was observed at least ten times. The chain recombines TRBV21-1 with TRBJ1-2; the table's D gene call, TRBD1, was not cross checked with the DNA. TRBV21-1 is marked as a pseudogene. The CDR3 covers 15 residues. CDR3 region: CASSTRDSHNYGYTF. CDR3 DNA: TGTGCCAGCAGTACCCGGGACAGCCATAACTATGGCTACACCTTC.

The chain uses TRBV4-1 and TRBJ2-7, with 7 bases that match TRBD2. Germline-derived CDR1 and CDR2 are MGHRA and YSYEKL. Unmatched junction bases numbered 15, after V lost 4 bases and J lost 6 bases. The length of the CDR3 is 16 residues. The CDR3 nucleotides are TGCGCCAGCAGCCCAAGGAACGTGAGGGGAGGGGCCGAGCAGTACTTC. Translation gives CASSPRNVRGGAEQYF.

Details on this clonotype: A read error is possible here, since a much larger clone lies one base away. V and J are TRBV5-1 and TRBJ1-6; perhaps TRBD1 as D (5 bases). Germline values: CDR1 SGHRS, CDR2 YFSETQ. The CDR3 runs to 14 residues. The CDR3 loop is CGSSLLGGNSPLHF. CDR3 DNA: TGCGGCAGCAGCCTCCTTGGGGGAAATTCACCCCTCCACTTT.

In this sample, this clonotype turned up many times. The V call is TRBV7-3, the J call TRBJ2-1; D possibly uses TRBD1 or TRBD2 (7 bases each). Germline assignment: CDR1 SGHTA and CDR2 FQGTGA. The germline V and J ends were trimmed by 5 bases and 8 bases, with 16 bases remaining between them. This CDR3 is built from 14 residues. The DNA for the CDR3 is TGTGCCAGCAGCCAAATGGGAGGGGGCGATGAGCAGTTCTTC. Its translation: CASSQMGGGDEQFF.

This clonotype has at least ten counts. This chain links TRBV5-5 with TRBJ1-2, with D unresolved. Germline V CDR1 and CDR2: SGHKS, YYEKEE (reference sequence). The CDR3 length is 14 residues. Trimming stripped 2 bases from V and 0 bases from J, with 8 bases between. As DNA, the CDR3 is TGTGCCAGCAGCTTAAGGGCTACTAACTATGGCTACACCTTC. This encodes CASSLRATNYGYTF.

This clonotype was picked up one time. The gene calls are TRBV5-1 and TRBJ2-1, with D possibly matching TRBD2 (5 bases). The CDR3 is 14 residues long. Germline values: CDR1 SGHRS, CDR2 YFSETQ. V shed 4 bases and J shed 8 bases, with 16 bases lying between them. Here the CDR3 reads CASSGNTRLDEQFF. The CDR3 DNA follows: TGCGCCAGCAGCGGAAACACTAGGCTCGATGAGCAGTTCTTC.

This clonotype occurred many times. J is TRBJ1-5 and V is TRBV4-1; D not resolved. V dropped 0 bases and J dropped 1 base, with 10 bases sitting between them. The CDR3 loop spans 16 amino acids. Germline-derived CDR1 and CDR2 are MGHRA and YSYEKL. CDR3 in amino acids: CASSQEVGRSNQPQHF. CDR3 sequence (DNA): TGCGCCAGCAGCCAAGAAGTAGGCAGGAGCAATCAGCCCCAGCATTTT.

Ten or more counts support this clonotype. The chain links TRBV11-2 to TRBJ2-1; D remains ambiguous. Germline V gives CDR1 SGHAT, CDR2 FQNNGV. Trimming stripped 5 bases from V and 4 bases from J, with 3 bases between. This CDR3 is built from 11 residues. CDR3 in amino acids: CASSPYNEQFF. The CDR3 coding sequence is TGTGCCAGCAGCCCGTACAATGAGCAGTTCTTC.